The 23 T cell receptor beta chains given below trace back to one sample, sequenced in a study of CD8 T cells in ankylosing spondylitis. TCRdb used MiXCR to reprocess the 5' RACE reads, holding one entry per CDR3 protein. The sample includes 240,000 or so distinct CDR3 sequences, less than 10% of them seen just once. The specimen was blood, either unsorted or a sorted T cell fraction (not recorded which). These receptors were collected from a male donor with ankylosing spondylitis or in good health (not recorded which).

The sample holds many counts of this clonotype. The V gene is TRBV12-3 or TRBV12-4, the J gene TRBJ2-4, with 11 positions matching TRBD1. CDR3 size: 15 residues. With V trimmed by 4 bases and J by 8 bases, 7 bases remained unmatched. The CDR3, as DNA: TGTGCCAGCAGTTCCACCGGGACAGGGGGGGACATTCAGTACTTC. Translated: CASSSTGTGGDIQYF.

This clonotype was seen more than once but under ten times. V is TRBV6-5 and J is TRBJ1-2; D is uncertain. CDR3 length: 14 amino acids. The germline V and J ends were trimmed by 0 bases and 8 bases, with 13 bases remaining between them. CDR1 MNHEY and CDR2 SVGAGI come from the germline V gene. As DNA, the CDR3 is TGTGCCAGCAGTTACTCGATGCCCTCGGGCGGCTACACCTTC. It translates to CASSYSMPSGGYTF.

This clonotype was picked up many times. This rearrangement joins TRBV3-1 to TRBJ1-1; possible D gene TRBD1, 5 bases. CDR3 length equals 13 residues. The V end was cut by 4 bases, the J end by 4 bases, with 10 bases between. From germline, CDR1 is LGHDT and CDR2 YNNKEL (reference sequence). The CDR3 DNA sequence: TGTGCCAGCAGCCGGAGAGGGACCACTGAAGCTTTCTTT. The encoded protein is CASSRRGTTEAFF.

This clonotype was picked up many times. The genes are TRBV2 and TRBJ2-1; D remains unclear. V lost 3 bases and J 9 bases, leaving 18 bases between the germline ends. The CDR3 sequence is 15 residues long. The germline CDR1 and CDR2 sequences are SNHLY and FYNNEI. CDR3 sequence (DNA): TGTGCCAGCAGTGATCCTCTCTCGGCCGGCGGTGAGCAGTTCTTC. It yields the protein CASSDPLSAGGEQFF.

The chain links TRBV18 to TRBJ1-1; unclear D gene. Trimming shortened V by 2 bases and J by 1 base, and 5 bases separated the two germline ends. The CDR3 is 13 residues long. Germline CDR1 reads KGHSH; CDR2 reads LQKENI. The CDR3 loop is CASSPNKNTEAFF. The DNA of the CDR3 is TGTGCCAGCTCACCAAACAAGAACACTGAAGCTTTCTTT.

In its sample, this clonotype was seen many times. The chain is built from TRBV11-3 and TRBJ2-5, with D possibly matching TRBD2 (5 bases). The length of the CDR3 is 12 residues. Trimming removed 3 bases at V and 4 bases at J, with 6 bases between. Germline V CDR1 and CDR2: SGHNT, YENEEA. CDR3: CASSFEGETQYF. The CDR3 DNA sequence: TGTGCCAGCAGCTTTGAGGGAGAGACCCAGTACTTC.

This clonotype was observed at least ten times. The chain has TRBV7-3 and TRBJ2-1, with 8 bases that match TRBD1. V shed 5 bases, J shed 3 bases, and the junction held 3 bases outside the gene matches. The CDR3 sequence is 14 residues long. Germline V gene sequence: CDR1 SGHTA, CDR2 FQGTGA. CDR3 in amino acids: CASSEGQGYNEQFF. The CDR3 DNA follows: TGTGCCAGCAGCGAAGGACAGGGCTACAATGAGCAGTTCTTC.

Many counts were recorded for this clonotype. DNA for the CDR3: TGCGCCAGCAGCAATGGACTAGCGGGAGTTCTCGAGCAGTACTTC. This sequence encodes CASSNGLAGVLEQYF. The gene calls are TRBV5-1 and TRBJ2-7, with 13 bases matching TRBD2. Germline V gives CDR1 SGHRS, CDR2 YFSETQ. V was pared by 4 bases and J by 6 bases, with 7 bases of the junction left unmatched. This CDR3 spans 15 amino acids.

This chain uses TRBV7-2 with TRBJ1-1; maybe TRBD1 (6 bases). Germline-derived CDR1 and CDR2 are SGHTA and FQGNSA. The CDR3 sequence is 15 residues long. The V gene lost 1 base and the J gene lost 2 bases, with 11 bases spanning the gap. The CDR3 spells CASSLVRGGNTEAFF. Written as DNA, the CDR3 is TGTGCCAGCAGCTTAGTACGGGGGGGCAACACTGAAGCTTTCTTT.

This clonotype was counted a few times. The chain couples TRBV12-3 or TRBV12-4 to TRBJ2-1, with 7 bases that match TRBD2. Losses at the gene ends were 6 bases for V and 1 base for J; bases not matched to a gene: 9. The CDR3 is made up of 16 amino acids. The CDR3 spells CASRAGDGGSYNEQFF. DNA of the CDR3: TGTGCCAGCAGGGCCGGGGACGGGGGGTCCTACAATGAGCAGTTCTTC.

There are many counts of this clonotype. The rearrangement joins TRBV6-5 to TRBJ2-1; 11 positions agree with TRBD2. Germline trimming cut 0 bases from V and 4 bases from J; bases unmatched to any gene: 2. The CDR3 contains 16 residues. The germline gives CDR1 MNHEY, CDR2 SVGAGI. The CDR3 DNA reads TGTGCCAGCAGTTACTCCCCTAGCGGGAGGTACAATGAGCAGTTCTTC. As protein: CASSYSPSGRYNEQFF.

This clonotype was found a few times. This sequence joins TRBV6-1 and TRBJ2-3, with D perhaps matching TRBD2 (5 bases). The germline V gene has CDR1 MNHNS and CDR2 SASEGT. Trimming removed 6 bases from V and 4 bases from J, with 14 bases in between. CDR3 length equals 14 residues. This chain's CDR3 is CASREGVRADTQYF. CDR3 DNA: TGTGCCAGCAGAGAGGGCGTGAGGGCAGATACGCAGTATTTT.

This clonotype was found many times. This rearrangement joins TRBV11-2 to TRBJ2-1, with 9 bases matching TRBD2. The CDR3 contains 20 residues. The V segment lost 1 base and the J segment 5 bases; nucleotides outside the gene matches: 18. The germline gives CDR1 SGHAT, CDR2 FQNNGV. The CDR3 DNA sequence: TGTGCCAGCAGCTTAGGCGGGACTAGCCGTCGGATCTCCGGTGACAATGAGCAGTTCTTC. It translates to CASSLGGTSRRISGDNEQFF. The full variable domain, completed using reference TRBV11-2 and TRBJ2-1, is EAGVAQSPRYKIIEKRQSVAFWCNPISGHATLYWYQQILGQGPKLLIQFQNNGVVDDSQLPKDRFSAERLKGVDSTLKIQPAKLEDSAVYLCASSLGGTSRRISGDNEQFFGPGTRLTVL.

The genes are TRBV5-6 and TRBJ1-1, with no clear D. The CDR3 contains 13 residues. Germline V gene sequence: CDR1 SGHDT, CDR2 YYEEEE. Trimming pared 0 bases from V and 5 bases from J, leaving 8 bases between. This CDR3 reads CASSLVAGTEAFF. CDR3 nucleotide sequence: TGTGCCAGCAGCTTGGTGGCGGGGACTGAAGCTTTCTTT. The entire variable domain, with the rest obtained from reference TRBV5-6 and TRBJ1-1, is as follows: DAGVTQSPTHLIKTRGQQVTLRCSPKSGHDTVSWYQQALGQGPQFIFQYYEEEERQRGNFPDRFSGHQFPNYSSELNVNALLLGDSALYLCASSLVAGTEAFFGQGTRLTVV.

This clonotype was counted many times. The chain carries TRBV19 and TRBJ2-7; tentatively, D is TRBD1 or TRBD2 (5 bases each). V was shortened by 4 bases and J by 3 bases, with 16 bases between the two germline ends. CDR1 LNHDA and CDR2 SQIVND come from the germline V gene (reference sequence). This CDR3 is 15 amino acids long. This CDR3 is CASSTSGTARYEQYF. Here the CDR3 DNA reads TGTGCCAGTAGTACTTCCGGGACCGCGCGCTACGAGCAGTACTTC.

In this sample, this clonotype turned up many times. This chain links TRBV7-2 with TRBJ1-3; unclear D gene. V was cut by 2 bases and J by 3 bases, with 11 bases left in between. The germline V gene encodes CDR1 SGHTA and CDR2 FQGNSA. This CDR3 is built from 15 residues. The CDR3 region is CASSLTPPSGNTIYF. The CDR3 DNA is TGTGCCAGCAGCTTAACCCCTCCTAGTGGAAACACCATATATTTT.

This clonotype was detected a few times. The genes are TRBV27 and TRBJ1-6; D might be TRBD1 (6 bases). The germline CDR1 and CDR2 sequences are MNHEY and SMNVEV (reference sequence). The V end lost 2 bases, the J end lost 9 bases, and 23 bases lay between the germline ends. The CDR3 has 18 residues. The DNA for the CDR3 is TGTGCCAGCAGTTTAGGGTATCAGGGGTCGGTAGTGGCTTCACCCCTCCACTTT. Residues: CASSLGYQGSVVASPLHF.

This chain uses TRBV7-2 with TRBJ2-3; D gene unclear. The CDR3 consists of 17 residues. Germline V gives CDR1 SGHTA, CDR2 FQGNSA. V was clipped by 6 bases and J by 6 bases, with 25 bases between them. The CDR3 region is CASSYYFATGVRDTQYF. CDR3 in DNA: TGTGCCAGCAGTTATTATTTCGCGACGGGCGTTAGGGATACGCAGTATTTT.

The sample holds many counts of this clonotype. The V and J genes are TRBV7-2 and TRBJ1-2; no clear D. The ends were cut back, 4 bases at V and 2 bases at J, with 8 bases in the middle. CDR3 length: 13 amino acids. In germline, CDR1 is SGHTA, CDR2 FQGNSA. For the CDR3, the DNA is TGTGCCAGCAGCTCCGGGATCAACTATGGCTACACCTTC. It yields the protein CASSSGINYGYTF.

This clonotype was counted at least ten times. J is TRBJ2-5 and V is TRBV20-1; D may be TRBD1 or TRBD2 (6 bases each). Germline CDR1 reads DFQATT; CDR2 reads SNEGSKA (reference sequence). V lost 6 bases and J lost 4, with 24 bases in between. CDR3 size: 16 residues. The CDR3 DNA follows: TGCAGTGCCCCACTGGGGCAGGGGAGGAGAGGAGAGACCCAGTACTTC. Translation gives CSAPLGQGRRGETQYF.

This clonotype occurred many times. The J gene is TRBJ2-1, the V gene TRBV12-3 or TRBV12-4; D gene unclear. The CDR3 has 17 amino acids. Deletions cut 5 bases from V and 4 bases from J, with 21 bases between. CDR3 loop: CASSSTLTAFAYNEQFF. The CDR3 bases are TGTGCCAGCAGTAGTACTCTTACAGCGTTTGCTTACAATGAGCAGTTCTTC.

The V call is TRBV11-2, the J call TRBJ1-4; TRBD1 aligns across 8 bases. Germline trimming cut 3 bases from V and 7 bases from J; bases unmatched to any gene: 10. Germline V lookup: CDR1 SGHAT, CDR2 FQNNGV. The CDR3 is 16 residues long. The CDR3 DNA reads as TGTGCCAGCAGCTTGGAATACAGGGGGTTGAGTGAAAAACTGTTTTTT. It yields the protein CASSLEYRGLSEKLFF.

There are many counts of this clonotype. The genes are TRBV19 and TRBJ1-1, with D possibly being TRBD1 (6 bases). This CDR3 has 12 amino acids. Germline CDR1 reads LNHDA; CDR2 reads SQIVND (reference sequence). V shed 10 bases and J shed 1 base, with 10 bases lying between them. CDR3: CATGQWNTEAFF. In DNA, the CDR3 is TGTGCCACCGGACAGTGGAACACTGAAGCTTTCTTT.